This T cell receptor beta chain came from a study of cytomegalovirus exposure and HLA in healthy donors. Study results and caveats: Published work reported that the classifier diagnosed cytomegalovirus status with high specificity and sensitivity.

The CDR3 has 15 residues. Looked up from germline, CDR1 is SGHDN and CDR2 is FVKESK. J gave up 6 bases and V 4 bases, and 10 bases lay outside the gene matches. PCR used 60 Vbeta primers and 13 Jbeta primers. Data came from immunoSEQ multiplex PCR; TCRdb stores just in-frame clones and leaves some out. Here the sample spans fewer than 150,000 clones, approximately 83% being singletons. This clone has just one count. Its antigen is undetermined. This TCR was recovered from a man in his forties in good health and CMV-seropositive. The V gene is TRBV14, the J gene TRBJ2-3; TRBD2 agrees at 7 bases. The specimen sequenced was PBMCs. CDR3 amino acids: CASSRQRGRLDTQYF. The CDR3 nucleotides read TGTGCCAGCAGCCGCCAGCGGGGTCGGTTGGATACGCAGTATTTT.